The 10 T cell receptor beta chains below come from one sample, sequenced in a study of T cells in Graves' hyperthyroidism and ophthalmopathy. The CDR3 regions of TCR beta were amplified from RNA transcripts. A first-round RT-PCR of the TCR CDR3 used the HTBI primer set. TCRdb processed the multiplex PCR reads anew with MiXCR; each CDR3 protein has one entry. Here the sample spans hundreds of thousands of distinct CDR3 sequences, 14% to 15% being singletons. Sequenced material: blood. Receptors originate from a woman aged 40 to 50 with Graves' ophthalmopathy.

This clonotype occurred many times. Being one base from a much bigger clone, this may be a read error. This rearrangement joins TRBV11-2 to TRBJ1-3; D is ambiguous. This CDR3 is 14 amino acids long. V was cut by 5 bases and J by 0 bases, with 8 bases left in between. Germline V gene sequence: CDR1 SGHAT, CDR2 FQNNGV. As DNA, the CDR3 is TGTGCCAGCAGCCCGACGTGCTCTGGAAACACCATATATTTT. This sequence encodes CASSPTCSGNTIYF. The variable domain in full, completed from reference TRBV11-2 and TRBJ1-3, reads EAGVAQSPRYKIIEKRQSVAFWCNPISGHATLYWYQQILGQGPKLLIQFQNNGVVDDSQLPKDRFSAERLKGVDSTLKIQPAKLEDSAVYLCASSPTCSGNTIYFGEGSWLTVV.

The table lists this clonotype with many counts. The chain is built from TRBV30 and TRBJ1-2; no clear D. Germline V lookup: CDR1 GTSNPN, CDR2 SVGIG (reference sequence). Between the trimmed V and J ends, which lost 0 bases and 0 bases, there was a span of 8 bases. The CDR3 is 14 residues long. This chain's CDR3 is CAWSVRQSNYGYTF. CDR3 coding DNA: TGTGCCTGGAGTGTTAGACAATCTAACTATGGCTACACCTTC.

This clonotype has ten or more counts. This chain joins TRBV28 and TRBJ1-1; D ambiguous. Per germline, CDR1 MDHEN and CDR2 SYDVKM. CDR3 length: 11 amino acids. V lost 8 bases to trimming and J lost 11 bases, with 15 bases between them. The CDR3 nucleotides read TGTGCCAGCGACAAAGGAGGGATGGCTTTCTTT. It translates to CASDKGGMAFF.

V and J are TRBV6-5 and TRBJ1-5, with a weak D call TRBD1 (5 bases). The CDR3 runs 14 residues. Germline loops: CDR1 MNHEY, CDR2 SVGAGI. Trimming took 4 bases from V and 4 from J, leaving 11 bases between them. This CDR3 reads CASSSTDKNQPQHF. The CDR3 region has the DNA TGTGCCAGCAGTTCCACGGACAAGAATCAGCCCCAGCATTTT.

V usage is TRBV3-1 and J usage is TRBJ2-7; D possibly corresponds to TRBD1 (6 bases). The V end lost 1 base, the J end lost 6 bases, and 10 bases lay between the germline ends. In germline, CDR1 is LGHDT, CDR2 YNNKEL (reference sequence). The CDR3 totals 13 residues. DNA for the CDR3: TGTGCCAGCAGCCAAGGCGACAGGAGCGAGCAGTACTTC. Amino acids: CASSQGDRSEQYF.

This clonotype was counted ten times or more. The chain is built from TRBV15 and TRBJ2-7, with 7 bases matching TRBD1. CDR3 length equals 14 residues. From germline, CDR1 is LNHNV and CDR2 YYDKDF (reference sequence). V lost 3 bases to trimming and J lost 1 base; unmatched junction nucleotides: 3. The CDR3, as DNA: TGTGCCACCAGCAGGGACAGGACTTCCTACGAGCAGTACTTC. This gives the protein CATSRDRTSYEQYF.

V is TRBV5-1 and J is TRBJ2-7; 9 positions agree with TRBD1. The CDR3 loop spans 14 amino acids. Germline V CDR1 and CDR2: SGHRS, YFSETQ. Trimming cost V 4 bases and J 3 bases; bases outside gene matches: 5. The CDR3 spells CASSMPGQGYEQYF. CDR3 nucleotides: TGCGCCAGCAGCATGCCGGGACAGGGCTACGAGCAGTACTTC.

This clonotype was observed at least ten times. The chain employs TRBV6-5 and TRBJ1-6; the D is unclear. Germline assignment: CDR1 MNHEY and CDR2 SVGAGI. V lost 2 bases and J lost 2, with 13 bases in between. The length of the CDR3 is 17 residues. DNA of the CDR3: TGTGCCAGCAGTTACGTAGGAGCGACCACCTATAATTCACCCCTCCACTTT. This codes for CASSYVGATTYNSPLHF.

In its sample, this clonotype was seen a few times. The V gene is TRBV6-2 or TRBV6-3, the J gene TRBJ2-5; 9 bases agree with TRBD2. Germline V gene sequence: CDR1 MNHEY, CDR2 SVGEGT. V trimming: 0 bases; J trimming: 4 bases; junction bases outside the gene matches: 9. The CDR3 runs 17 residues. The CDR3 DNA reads TGTGCCAGCAGTTACTCGATTAGCGGGGGTAATCCAGAGACCCAGTACTTC. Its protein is CASSYSISGGNPETQYF.

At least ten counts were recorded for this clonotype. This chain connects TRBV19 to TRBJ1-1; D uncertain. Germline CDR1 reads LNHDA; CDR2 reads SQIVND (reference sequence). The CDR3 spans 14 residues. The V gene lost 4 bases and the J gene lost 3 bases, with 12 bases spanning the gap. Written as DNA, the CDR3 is TGTGCCAGTAGTAAGCCGGGCCTGTACACTGAAGCTTTCTTT. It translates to CASSKPGLYTEAFF.